This T cell receptor (beta chain) was captured in a study of shared clonotypes between healthy human individuals. Some clones are missing from TCRdb's copy, which holds only in-frame ones; the method was immunoSEQ multiplex PCR. Here the sample spans around 700,000 clones, 72% being singletons. Looked up from germline, CDR1 is SGHAT and CDR2 is FQNNGV. V dropped 5 bases and J dropped 0 bases, with 20 bases sitting between them. CDR3 length: 17 amino acids. The receptor comes from a woman aged 30 to 39 in good health. The chain combines TRBV11-2 with TRBJ2-7; possibly TRBD1 or TRBD2 for D (5 bases each). The sample was memory CD4+ T cells sorted from blood. Noted subset: CD45RA-negative fraction. CDR3: CASSERGFQRSSYEQYF. Written as DNA, the CDR3 is TGTGCCAGCAGCGAAAGGGGATTCCAGCGGAGCTCCTACGAGCAGTACTTC.